This T cell receptor (beta chain) was sequenced in a study of Tregs in tolerant kidney transplant recipients. Across the study: Tregs grew around 16 days with irradiated donor B cells, restimulated on day 11. Recipient cells were told from donor cells by antibody staining.

Germline V CDR1 and CDR2: LNHDA, SQIVND (reference sequence). This CDR3 is 16 amino acids long. Here immunoSEQ multiplex PCR was the method, and the copy in TCRdb shows in-frame clones only, minus some. The sample has 10,000 to 11,000 clones; around 90% are singletons. A note on this clone: Its antigen is unknown. A junction boundary mismatches the germline segment, possibly from a read error.

The chain carries TRBV19 and TRBJ2-2; 16 bases fit TRBD2. This sequence originates from a human patient who received a combined kidney and bone marrow transplant. Sequences were derived from Tregs from blood cultured with allogeneic cells, sampled before the transplant. The CDR3 loop is CASKKGLAGGVGELFF. In nucleotides, the CDR3 is TGTGCCAGTAAAAAGGGACTAGCGGGAGGGGTGGGGGAGCTATTTTTT.